Below, 5 T cell receptor beta chains from the same sample are listed, as sequenced in a study of blood T cell repertoires in COVID-19. Assay used: immunoSEQ multiplex PCR; TCRdb lists only in-frame clones, some missing. The sample carries around 100,000 clones, more than 75% recorded once. The sequencing sample was made of peripheral blood. These receptors were taken from a man in his 60s with active or convalescent COVID-19.

In its sample, this clone was seen a few times. The J gene is TRBJ2-1, the V gene TRBV19; TRBD2 matches 12 bases. V was clipped by 3 bases and J by 5 bases; unmatched bases: 11. CDR1 and CDR2 from the germline V gene are LNHDA and SQIVND (reference sequence). CDR3 length: 18 amino acids. In DNA form, the CDR3 reads TGTGCCAGTAGTATTAAGTGGGATGGACTAGCGGGACACAATGAGCAGTTCTTC. Encoded protein: CASSIKWDGLAGHNEQFF.

V is TRBV14 and J is TRBJ1-2, with 10 bases aligning to TRBD1. After removal of 2 bases from V and 11 bases from J, the junction contained 14 bases not matched to a gene. The CDR3 is 16 amino acids. Germline loops: CDR1 SGHDN, CDR2 FVKESK. This chain's CDR3 is CASSQSPGQGPRRYTF. CDR3 bases: TGTGCCAGCAGCCAATCTCCGGGACAGGGGCCTAGGAGATACACCTTC.

This clone is labeled as medium-sized (0.01 to 0.1%). The gene calls are TRBV14 and TRBJ2-1; a weak D match, TRBD2 (5 bases). This CDR3 comprises 16 residues. In germline, CDR1 is SGHDN, CDR2 FVKESK. V was shortened by 2 bases and J by 0 bases, with 11 bases between the two germline ends. CDR3 nucleotides: TGTGCCAGCAGCCAATTCGCGGGTAGCTCCTACAATGAGCAGTTCTTC. The encoded protein is CASSQFAGSSYNEQFF. The variable domain in full, completed from reference TRBV14 and TRBJ2-1, reads EAGVTQFPSHSVIEKGQTVTLRCDPISGHDNLYWYRRVMGKEIKFLLHFVKESKQDESGMPNNRFLAERTGGTYSTLKVQPAELEDSGVYFCASSQFAGSSYNEQFFGPGTRLTVL.

CDR3 loop: CASSLGGRDGTGELFF. CDR3 coding DNA: TGTGCCAGCAGCTTAGGTGGGAGGGACGGCACCGGGGAGCTGTTTTTT. The V and J genes are TRBV7-2 and TRBJ2-2; 7 bases agree with TRBD2. The V gene's germline CDR1 is SGHTA and CDR2 FQGNSA. This CDR3 is built from 16 residues. V gave up 1 base and J gave up 4 bases; unmatched junction bases: 6. The variable domain in full, with the rest retrieved from reference TRBV7-2 and TRBJ2-2, is GAGVSQSPSNKVTEKGKDVELRCDPISGHTALYWYRQSLGQGLEFLIYFQGNSAPDKSGLPSDRFSAERTGGSVSTLTIQRTQQEDSAVYLCASSLGGRDGTGELFFGEGSRLTVL.

The CDR3 nucleotides are TGTGCCAGTAGTATACCAACTACAGGGGGCTTTGGAGGCTACACCTTC. Protein: CASSIPTTGGFGGYTF. The J gene is TRBJ1-2, the V gene TRBV19; TRBD1 matches at 9 bases. The germline CDR1 and CDR2 sequences are LNHDA and SQIVND (reference sequence). This CDR3 is 16 amino acids long. V shed 2 bases and J 8 bases; nucleotides not matched to a gene: 12.